The 13 T cell receptor beta chains below were found in one sample sequenced in a study of CXCR3-negative and CXCR3-positive naive CD8 T cells. Study-wide findings and caveats: Naive CXCR3-positive cells had TRB CDR3s more hydrophobic than those of CXCR3-negative naive cells.

These TCRs are of unknown antigen specificity. All TRB cDNA libraries came from 5' RACE performed with UMI labels. TCRdb re-called the 5' RACE reads, yielding one record per CDR3 amino acid sequence without DNA. The sample is made up of around 130,000 distinct CDR3 sequences, and the top ten hold 0.59% of it. The sample consisted of naive CXCR3+ CD8+ T cells from blood. The subset is: CD45RO-CCR7+CD27+CD95- naive CD8+ T cells expressing CXCR3 (TNR3+). Receptors were obtained from a human donor in good health. Some clones in this sample may be carry-over from other donors' samples.

The chain carries TRBV28 and TRBJ2-1; TCRdb's assignment of TRBD1 cannot be checked, as there is no DNA. This CDR3 comprises 16 residues. Germline CDR1 MDHEN, CDR2 SYDVKM. The CDR3 sequence is CASSLNYPFSPNEQFF.

The CDR3 sequence: CASSAPEETQYF. The rearrangement uses TRBV11-2 and TRBJ2-5; TCRdb's D call, TRBD1, is unchecked because there is no DNA. Germline assignment: CDR1 SGHAT and CDR2 FQNNGV. The CDR3 extends over 12 amino acids.

The rearrangement joins TRBV7-9 to TRBJ2-7; no DNA is available, so the TRBD1 call from TCRdb remains unchecked. Germline assignment: CDR1 SEHNR and CDR2 FQNEAQ (reference sequence). The CDR3 is made up of 13 amino acids. The CDR3 loop reads CASRTGRSYEQYF.

The chain has TRBV4-1 and TRBJ1-2. Per germline, CDR1 MGHRA and CDR2 YSYEKL. This CDR3 is 17 amino acids long. CDR3 region: CASSQEFRPDIPDGYTF.

The rearrangement uses TRBV19 and TRBJ1-2; the D gene TCRdb calls, TRBD1, cannot be checked with no DNA. CDR1 and CDR2 (germline): LNHDA, SQIVND (reference sequence). This CDR3 spans 13 amino acids. The CDR3 loop is CASSPTGIYGYTF. Full variable domain (missing parts from reference TRBV19 and TRBJ1-2): DGGITQSPKYLFRKEGQNVTLSCEQNLNHDAMYWYRQDPGQGLRLIYYSQIVNDFQKGDIAEGYSVSREKKESFPLTVTSAQKNPTAFYLCASSPTGIYGYTFGSGTRLTVV.

This chain connects TRBV20-1 to TRBJ1-1; TCRdb designates TRBD1, a call that cannot be tested without DNA. The germline V gene has CDR1 DFQATT and CDR2 SNEGSKA (reference sequence). This CDR3 spans 12 amino acids. CDR3 region: CSASDSLDEAFF.

CDR3 protein: CASSLYGLAGRGYEQYF. This sequence joins TRBV7-9 and TRBJ2-7; TCRdb's D gene call, TRBD2, goes unchecked for lack of DNA. The CDR3 consists of 17 residues. The germline V gene has CDR1 SEHNR and CDR2 FQNEAQ (reference sequence).

The chain couples TRBV29-1 to TRBJ2-6. CDR1 SQVTM and CDR2 ANQGSEA come from the germline V gene. This CDR3 has 14 residues. CDR3 residues: CSVVPNSGANVLTF.

The V gene is TRBV6-5, the J gene TRBJ2-3; no DNA is available, so the TRBD2 call from TCRdb remains unchecked. The CDR3 totals 16 residues. Germline CDR1 reads MNHEY; CDR2 reads SVGAGI. CDR3 amino acids: CASSLGLAEVHDTQYF.

The chain recombines TRBV6-2 or TRBV6-3 with TRBJ1-6; there is no DNA to check the TCRdb D call of TRBD1. Germline V gives CDR1 MNHEY, CDR2 SVGEGT. The CDR3 contains 18 residues. The CDR3 loop reads CASSYSRTGGQYNSHLHF.

The chain has TRBV13 and TRBJ2-7. Germline V gene data show CDR1 as PRHDT and CDR2 as FYEKMQ (reference sequence). The CDR3 covers 11 residues. The CDR3 spells CASSVGYEQYF.

The chain uses TRBV7-9 and TRBJ2-1; the D call of TRBD2 rests on TCRdb alone, since no DNA is present to check it. Germline V CDR1 and CDR2: SEHNR, FQNEAQ (reference sequence). CDR3 length: 16 amino acids. The CDR3 spells CASSPGLAGFNFEQFF.

The chain carries TRBV19 and TRBJ1-2; TCRdb calls TRBD1, which cannot be checked without DNA. CDR3 length: 13 amino acids. Germline V gene sequence: CDR1 LNHDA, CDR2 SQIVND (reference sequence). This CDR3 is CASSISWDAGYTF. Complete variable domain (other parts from reference TRBV19 and TRBJ1-2): DGGITQSPKYLFRKEGQNVTLSCEQNLNHDAMYWYRQDPGQGLRLIYYSQIVNDFQKGDIAEGYSVSREKKESFPLTVTSAQKNPTAFYLCASSISWDAGYTFGSGTRLTVV.